The 24 T cell receptor beta chains below all came from one sample that was sequenced in a study of blood T cells in healthy people across ages. The use of a sample-barcoded 5' primer and a J-beta primer mix characterized a second PCR of roughly 7 to 11 cycles. TCRdb re-analysed the 5' RACE reads in MiXCR, keeping a single row per CDR3 protein. The table includes about 800,000 distinct CDR3 sequences, 25% detected once. The same data also went into a second study, on T cells of mothers and their children.

The sequenced sample consisted of blood. The source of these receptors is a boy between 10 and 17 years old in good health.

A few counts support this clonotype. The chain links TRBV28 to TRBJ1-2; TRBD1 matches 7 bases. Germline loops: CDR1 MDHEN, CDR2 SYDVKM. After removal of 5 bases from V and 1 base from J, the junction contained 10 bases not matched to a gene. CDR3 length equals 16 residues. The CDR3 bases are TGTGCCAGCAGTCTACGGGGGGGACAGCGTAACTATGGCTACACCTTC. Translated, it gives CASSLRGGQRNYGYTF.

J is TRBJ2-5 and V is TRBV7-3, with 8 bases matching TRBD2. TRBJ2-1 matches the DNA end more closely, so the J call is doubtful. This CDR3 has 15 amino acids. Germline lookup yields CDR1 SGHTA and CDR2 FQGTGA. The CDR3 coding sequence is TGTGCCAGCAGCTTAGGCGGACTAGCAATCGATGAGCAGTTCTTC. Translated: CASSLGGLAIDEQFF.

The chain links TRBV29-1 to TRBJ2-5; unclear D gene. The CDR3 loop spans 12 amino acids. V gave up 3 bases and J gave up 5 bases, with 10 bases separating them. Germline V gene sequence: CDR1 SQVTM, CDR2 ANQGSEA. The CDR3 DNA sequence: TGCAGCGTTGAGCGGTCCGGTGAGACCCAGTACTTC. This gives the protein CSVERSGETQYF.

The chain combines TRBV20-1 with TRBJ2-7; 8 positions match TRBD1. The CDR3 is 13 residues long. CDR1 is DFQATT and CDR2 is SNEGSKA in the germline V gene (reference sequence). V gave up 2 bases and J gave up 6 bases; unmatched junction bases: 6. CDR3 sequence: CSARSPGGPEQYF. The CDR3 DNA is TGCAGTGCTAGATCCCCAGGGGGCCCCGAGCAGTACTTC.

This clonotype was recorded a few times. The chain employs TRBV20-1 and TRBJ2-5, with TRBD1 matching over 7 bases. V shed 1 base and J 0 bases; nucleotides not matched to a gene: 2. CDR1 DFQATT and CDR2 SNEGSKA come from the germline V gene (reference sequence). The CDR3 covers 14 residues. The CDR3 DNA reads as TGCAGTGCTAGAGGGGGACAGTACCAAGAGACCCAGTACTTC. Translation gives CSARGGQYQETQYF.

This chain joins TRBV6-2 or TRBV6-3 and TRBJ2-5; the D is unclear. CDR3 length equals 14 residues. V gave up 4 bases and J gave up 0 bases, with 9 bases separating them. Germline CDR1 is MNHEY and CDR2 is SVGEGT. The CDR3 reads CASSFGKHQETQYF. The DNA of the CDR3 is TGTGCCAGCAGTTTTGGGAAGCACCAAGAGACCCAGTACTTC.

The sample holds many counts of this clonotype. This rearrangement joins TRBV20-1 to TRBJ2-7, with D hard to call. Trimming cost V 6 bases and J 0 bases, with 18 bases left between them. The CDR3 contains 15 residues. CDR1 is DFQATT and CDR2 is SNEGSKA in the germline V gene (reference sequence). CDR3 sequence reads: CSAAPTQTGSYEQYF. The CDR3 DNA reads TGCAGTGCAGCACCCACACAGACTGGCTCCTACGAGCAGTACTTC.

This clonotype was found a few times. V is TRBV6-5 and J is TRBJ1-1; perhaps TRBD1 as D (5 bases). Germline V gene sequence: CDR1 MNHEY, CDR2 SVGAGI. CDR3 length: 15 amino acids. V gave up 2 bases and J gave up 7 bases, with 17 bases separating them. The CDR3 here is CASSYSSGRQNEAFF. CDR3 bases: TGTGCCAGCAGTTACAGCTCAGGGCGGCAGAATGAAGCTTTCTTT.

In its sample, this clonotype was seen a few times. The CDR3 reads CASSYSSVAAETQYF. The CDR3 bases are TGTGCCAGCAGTTACAGTAGTGTCGCAGCGGAGACCCAGTACTTC. The rearrangement uses TRBV6-6 and TRBJ2-5; D is unclear. V lost 2 bases and J 5 bases, leaving 15 bases between the germline ends. Germline values: CDR1 MNHNY, CDR2 SVGAGI (reference sequence). This CDR3 spans 15 amino acids.

This chain joins TRBV18 and TRBJ2-5; the match to TRBD2 covers 10 bases. The trim removed 3 bases at V and 7 bases at J, leaving 5 bases unmatched. Germline CDR1 KGHSH, CDR2 LQKENI. CDR3 size: 14 residues. The CDR3 reads CASSPGTSDATQYF. CDR3 in DNA: TGTGCCAGCTCACCGGGGACTAGCGACGCGACCCAGTACTTC. The variable domain in full, with the rest retrieved from reference TRBV18 and TRBJ2-5, is NAGVMQNPRHLVRRRGQEARLRCSPMKGHSHVYWYRQLPEEGLKFMVYLQKENIIDESGMPKERFSAEFPKEGPSILRIQQVVRGDSAAYFCASSPGTSDATQYFGPGTRLLVL.

In this sample, this clonotype turned up a few times. This rearrangement joins TRBV7-3 to TRBJ2-1; D tentatively fits TRBD1 or TRBD2 (6 bases each). V lost 5 bases, J lost 7 bases, and 24 bases lay in between. The CDR3 totals 17 residues. Germline loops: CDR1 SGHTA, CDR2 FQGTGA. The CDR3 DNA reads as TGTGCCAGCAGCCCCCGGGGGCAGGTGGGAGGTTTTAATGAGCAGTTCTTC. Protein product: CASSPRGQVGGFNEQFF.

This chain links TRBV29-1 with TRBJ2-5, with 7 bases matching TRBD2. The CDR3 contains 16 residues. Losses at the gene ends were 0 bases for V and 13 bases for J; bases not matched to a gene: 20. Germline loops: CDR1 SQVTM, CDR2 ANQGSEA. For the CDR3, the DNA is TGCAGCGTTGAAGATAGGGCGGCTAGCGGTGTCTACGAGCGGTACTTC. Its translation: CSVEDRAASGVYERYF.

The chain links TRBV4-3 to TRBJ2-7; D is possibly TRBD1 (5 bases). CDR1 and CDR2 from the germline V gene are LGHNA and YSLEER. V shed 2 bases and J shed 3 bases, with 14 bases lying between them. The CDR3 has 15 residues. The CDR3 DNA reads TGCGCCAGCAGCCAAAACCGCGCAGGGTACTACGAGCAGTACTTC. Translating gives CASSQNRAGYYEQYF.

The rearrangement links TRBV25-1 to TRBJ2-5; D is unclear. The J call may be wrong; the DNA end is better matched by TRBJ2-1. CDR1 MGHDK and CDR2 SYGVNS come from the germline V gene. The CDR3 runs to 13 residues. CDR3 amino acids: CASSELSVDEQFF. The DNA of the CDR3 is TGTGCCAGCAGTGAATTGAGCGTGGATGAGCAGTTCTTC.

This clonotype came up once. Here the CDR3 DNA reads TGCAGTGCTAGAGCAGGGGTTTTTGGCTACGAGCAGTACTTC. It codes for CSARAGVFGYEQYF. The J gene is TRBJ2-5, the V gene TRBV20-1; D may be TRBD1 (6 bases). The J call may be incorrect, as the DNA end agrees better with TRBJ2-7. The CDR3 is 14 residues long. Germline values: CDR1 DFQATT, CDR2 SNEGSKA (reference sequence).

The rearrangement uses TRBV27 and TRBJ1-5, with D unresolved. This CDR3 spans 14 amino acids. Trimming pared 7 bases from V and 9 bases from J, leaving 19 bases between. The germline V gene has CDR1 MNHEY and CDR2 SMNVEV (reference sequence). The CDR3 nucleotides are TGTGCCAGCAAGCAACGGGAAAGGGCCGGGCCCCAGCATTTT. This sequence encodes CASKQRERAGPQHF.

In its sample, this clonotype was seen a few times. This chain uses TRBV15 with TRBJ2-5; 12 bases agree with TRBD2. CDR3 length: 16 amino acids. The germline gives CDR1 LNHNV, CDR2 YYDKDF (reference sequence). The V and J ends lost 2 bases and 2 bases, in that order; junction bases with no gene match: 3. CDR3 nucleotide sequence: TGTGCCACCAGCAGATCTAGCGGGGGGGGACAAGAGACCCAGTACTTC. Its protein product is CATSRSSGGGQETQYF. Together with reference TRBV15 and TRBJ2-5, the CDR3 gives the full variable domain: DAMVIQNPRYQVTQFGKPVTLSCSQTLNHNVMYWYQQKSSQAPKLLFHYYDKDFNNEADTPDNFQSRRPNTSFCFLDIRSPGLGDTAMYLCATSRSSGGGQETQYFGPGTRLLVL.

This chain joins TRBV12-3 or TRBV12-4 and TRBJ1-5; no firm D call. The CDR3 spans 14 residues. V dropped 7 bases and J dropped 1 base, with 11 bases sitting between them. The DNA for the CDR3 is TGTGCCAGCACTTTGGGTGGGAGCAATCAGCCCCAGCATTTT. Residues: CASTLGGSNQPQHF.

This clonotype was counted many times. J is TRBJ1-5 and V is TRBV4-3, with a possible D match to TRBD1 (5 bases). There are 16 residues in the CDR3. With 1 base removed from V and 0 bases from J, the gap between germline ends came to 10 bases. Germline V gives CDR1 LGHNA, CDR2 YSLEER. The DNA of the CDR3 is TGCGCCAGCAGCCAAGGCGTGACAGTTAGCAATCAGCCCCAGCATTTT. It yields the protein CASSQGVTVSNQPQHF.

Only a few counts were recorded for this clonotype. The chain carries TRBV7-6 and TRBJ2-7; 9 bases align to TRBD1. Per the germline V gene, CDR1 is SGHVS and CDR2 is FNYEAQ. V was clipped by 4 bases and J by 3 bases; unmatched bases: 7. The CDR3 extends over 15 amino acids. DNA of the CDR3: TGTGCCAGCAGCTCACGATTGACAGGGGGCTACGAGCAGTACTTC. Translating it yields CASSSRLTGGYEQYF.

A few counts support this clonotype. This chain uses TRBV28 with TRBJ2-5; tentatively, D is TRBD1 (6 bases). The V and J ends lost 1 base and 9 bases respectively, with 12 bases between them. The CDR3 sequence is 13 residues long. The germline V gene has CDR1 MDHEN and CDR2 SYDVKM. CDR3 DNA sequence: TGTGCCAGCAGTTTATCCGGTTCAGGGGCCCAGTACTTC. Translating it yields CASSLSGSGAQYF. Together with reference TRBV28 and TRBJ2-5, the CDR3 gives the full variable domain: DVKVTQSSRYLVKRTGEKVFLECVQDMDHENMFWYRQDPGLGLRLIYFSYDVKMKEKGDIPEGYSVSREKKERFSLILESASTNQTSMYLCASSLSGSGAQYFGPGTRLLVL.

This clonotype was recorded a few times. This rearrangement joins TRBV20-1 to TRBJ2-1; 7 bases fit TRBD1. The J call may be wrong; the DNA end is better matched by TRBJ2-7. The CDR3 length is 15 residues. The V gene's germline CDR1 is DFQATT and CDR2 SNEGSKA (reference sequence). Here the CDR3 DNA reads TGCAGTGCTAGAGTGGTGACAGGGAGTTTTTACGAGCAGTACTTC. Translation: CSARVVTGSFYEQYF.

This clonotype was counted only a few times. V is TRBV7-2 and J is TRBJ1-1, with TRBD1 matching over 7 bases. Germline CDR1 and CDR2: SGHTA and FQGNSA. The CDR3 has 12 residues. Unmatched junction bases numbered 6, after V lost 4 bases and J lost 10 bases. The chain's CDR3 is CASSSQGGGAFF. The CDR3 DNA follows: TGTGCCAGCAGCTCTCAGGGGGGGGGAGCTTTCTTT. Together with reference TRBV7-2 and TRBJ1-1, the CDR3 gives the full variable domain: GAGVSQSPSNKVTEKGKDVELRCDPISGHTALYWYRQSLGQGLEFLIYFQGNSAPDKSGLPSDRFSAERTGGSVSTLTIQRTQQEDSAVYLCASSSQGGGAFFGQGTRLTVV.

V usage is TRBV14 and J usage is TRBJ2-1; 9 bases are shared with TRBD2. This CDR3 is built from 16 residues. Germline V gene lookup returns CDR1 SGHDN and CDR2 FVKESK. The V gene end was trimmed by 0 bases and the J gene end by 5 bases; junction bases not matched to a gene: 5. The CDR3 protein is CASSQEGSGGNNEQFF. CDR3 coding DNA: TGTGCCAGCAGCCAAGAGGGTAGCGGGGGAAACAATGAGCAGTTCTTC.